The 29 T cell receptor beta chains below come from one sample, sequenced in a study of shared clonotypes between healthy human individuals. Data came from immunoSEQ multiplex PCR; TCRdb stores just in-frame clones and leaves some out. Of over 2 million clones listed, 90% to 95% are singletons. Sequencing used naive CD4+ T cells sorted from blood. Indicated subset: CD45RA+ positively selected. The receptors were gathered from a man between 18 and 35 years old in good health.

Comment on this clone: The identical CDR3 is also encoded by other nucleotide sequences in the sample. V usage is TRBV6-1 and J usage is TRBJ2-3; D gene uncertain. Trimming took 6 bases from V and 0 from J, leaving 7 bases between them. The V gene's germline CDR1 is MNHNS and CDR2 SASEGT. CDR3 length equals 13 residues. The CDR3 DNA reads as TGTGCCAGCAGGACTGCAAGCACAGATACGCAGTATTTT. Translating it yields CASRTASTDTQYF.

Notes on this clone: A read error may be the cause here, since a much bigger clone is one base away. The chain is built from TRBV30 and TRBJ1-6; D perhaps matches TRBD1 (5 bases). Germline CDR1 and CDR2: GTSNPN and SVGIG (reference sequence). The CDR3 runs to 13 residues. V lost 5 bases to trimming and J lost 14 bases, with 19 bases between them. CDR3 sequence reads: CAWGSSGGVTLHF. The DNA for the CDR3 is TGTGCCTGGGGTTCCTCCGGGGGTGTCACCCTCCACTTT.

This clone has a single count. J is TRBJ2-1 and V is TRBV2; D is perhaps TRBD1 or TRBD2 (5 bases each). Trimming cost V 4 bases and J 0 bases, with 22 bases left between them. In germline, CDR1 is SNHLY, CDR2 FYNNEI. This CDR3 contains 19 residues. DNA for the CDR3: TGTGCCAGCAGTGGACCGGGACGGACCAACTTCACCTCCTACAATGAGCAGTTCTTC. Residues: CASSGPGRTNFTSYNEQFF. Full variable domain (remainder filled in from reference TRBV2 and TRBJ2-1): EPEVTQTPSHQVTQMGQEVILRCVPISNHLYFYWYRQILGQKVEFLVSFYNNEISEKSEIFDDQFSVERPDGSNFTLKIRSTKLEDSAMYFCASSGPGRTNFTSYNEQFFGPGTRLTVL.

The rearrangement links TRBV19 to TRBJ1-1, with TRBD1 identical over 7 bases. Germline V gives CDR1 LNHDA, CDR2 SQIVND (reference sequence). With V trimmed by 1 base and J by 0 bases, 2 bases remained unmatched. This CDR3 comprises 15 residues. Written as DNA, the CDR3 is TGTGCCAGTAGTATAGGTGGGACAGTGAACACTGAAGCTTTCTTT. It translates to CASSIGGTVNTEAFF.

The chain combines TRBV13 with TRBJ2-1, with D tentatively TRBD1 or TRBD2 (5 bases each). The ends were cut back, 6 bases at V and 7 bases at J, with 13 bases in the middle. The germline V gene has CDR1 PRHDT and CDR2 FYEKMQ (reference sequence). The CDR3 is made up of 13 amino acids. The CDR3 loop reads CASSNNGGNEQFF. CDR3 DNA: TGTGCCAGCAGTAACAATGGGGGTAATGAGCAGTTCTTC.

The chain is built from TRBV5-1 and TRBJ2-3; D tentatively reads TRBD1 or TRBD2 (6 bases each). V was trimmed by 2 bases and J by 1 base, leaving 17 bases between them. The germline V gene has CDR1 SGHRS and CDR2 YFSETQ. CDR3 length: 17 residues. The CDR3 DNA reads as TGCGCCAGCAGCTTACTTCCTACGGGGGCAGGCACAGATACGCAGTATTTT. Translation gives CASSLLPTGAGTDTQYF.

The chain combines TRBV28 with TRBJ1-3, with unresolved D. CDR3 length: 15 amino acids. V gave up 6 bases and J gave up 2 bases, with 14 bases separating them. Germline V gives CDR1 MDHEN, CDR2 SYDVKM. The CDR3 sequence: CASSQPGKAGNTIYF. The CDR3 DNA is TGTGCCAGCAGCCAGCCGGGAAAGGCTGGAAACACCATATATTTT.

The count of this clone is one. The rearrangement links TRBV10-3 to TRBJ2-7; D might be TRBD1 or TRBD2, each matching 7 bases. This CDR3 region has 14 residues. Germline values: CDR1 ENHRY, CDR2 SYGVKD. Trimming removed 4 bases from V and 5 bases from J, with 15 bases in between. CDR3 region: CAISGDSGVDEQYF. In nucleotides, the CDR3 is TGTGCCATCAGTGGGGACAGCGGGGTAGACGAGCAGTACTTC.

The chain couples TRBV5-8 to TRBJ1-5, with 9 bases identical to TRBD1. The CDR3 runs to 18 residues. Trimming took 2 bases from V and 4 from J; bases not matched to a gene: 13. Germline values: CDR1 SGHTS, CDR2 YDEGEE. This CDR3 is CASSFLLDRDRANQPQHF. Written as DNA, the CDR3 is TGTGCCAGCAGCTTCCTGTTGGACCGGGACAGGGCGAATCAGCCCCAGCATTTT. The complete variable domain, with remaining parts taken from reference TRBV5-8 and TRBJ1-5, reads EAGVTQSPTHLIKTRGQQATLRCSPISGHTSVYWYQQALGLGLQFLLWYDEGEERNRGNFPPRFSGRQFPNYSSELNVNALELEDSALYLCASSFLLDRDRANQPQHFGDGTRLSIL.

V and J are TRBV27 and TRBJ2-7; 13 nucleotides align to TRBD2. CDR3 length: 17 amino acids. CDR1 and CDR2 from the germline V gene are MNHEY and SMNVEV (reference sequence). V was pared by 6 bases and J by 0 bases, with 8 bases of the junction left unmatched. In DNA form, the CDR3 reads TGTGCCAGCAGCGCGGGACTAGCGGGGCGCCGCTCCTACGAGCAGTACTTC. As protein: CASSAGLAGRRSYEQYF.

The gene calls are TRBV2 and TRBJ1-6, with D maybe TRBD1 (6 bases). The CDR3 length is 17 residues. Per the germline V gene, CDR1 is SNHLY and CDR2 is FYNNEI. V lost 6 bases and J lost 7, with 22 bases in between. This CDR3 reads CASSDEMRTDENSPLHF. In DNA form, the CDR3 reads TGTGCCAGCAGCGACGAGATGAGGACAGACGAGAATTCACCCCTCCACTTT.

This chain connects TRBV5-1 to TRBJ2-3; D remains unclear. The V gene's germline CDR1 is SGHRS and CDR2 YFSETQ. Between the trimmed V and J ends, which lost 4 bases and 2 bases, there was a span of 11 bases. The CDR3 loop spans 14 amino acids. In nucleotides, the CDR3 is TGCGCCAGCAGCGAACAAGTTACCACAGATACGCAGTATTTT. Its translation: CASSEQVTTDTQYF.

The chain employs TRBV18 and TRBJ1-6; 7 nucleotides match TRBD1. Germline V gene lookup returns CDR1 KGHSH and CDR2 LQKENI. The trim removed 1 base at V and 4 bases at J, leaving 4 bases unmatched. This CDR3 comprises 16 residues. CDR3 protein: CASSPRQGDYNSPLHF. The CDR3 DNA reads TGTGCCAGCTCACCACGACAGGGAGATTATAATTCACCCCTCCACTTT.

The V and J genes are TRBV6-5 and TRBJ1-2, with TRBD1 as a possible D gene (5 bases). Between the trimmed V and J ends, which lost 2 bases and 5 bases, there was a span of 12 bases. This CDR3 has 14 amino acids. Per germline, CDR1 MNHEY and CDR2 SVGAGI. CDR3 nucleotide sequence: TGTGCCAGCAGTTACGTCGGGAAGGGGTATGGCTACACCTTC. Its protein is CASSYVGKGYGYTF.

This rearrangement joins TRBV7-2 to TRBJ1-1, with no clear D. V lost 7 bases, J lost 0 bases, and 12 bases lay in between. Germline-derived CDR1 and CDR2 are SGHTA and FQGNSA. The CDR3 has 14 amino acids. The CDR3 loop reads CASNLNVLNTEAFF. CDR3 nucleotide sequence: TGTGCCAGCAACCTCAATGTATTGAACACTGAAGCTTTCTTT.

This chain uses TRBV5-4 with TRBJ2-1, with 8 bases lining up with TRBD2. V trimming: 6 bases; J trimming: 5 bases; junction bases outside the gene matches: 7. The CDR3 runs to 14 residues. CDR1 is SGHNT, CDR2 YYREEE, per germline (reference sequence). CDR3 protein: CASTRLALNNEQFF. CDR3 nucleotide sequence: TGTGCCAGCACCAGACTAGCGTTAAACAATGAGCAGTTCTTC.

The chain has TRBV5-8 and TRBJ2-3, with 7 positions matching TRBD1. This CDR3 comprises 15 residues. Per the germline V gene, CDR1 is SGHTS and CDR2 is YDEGEE. The V gene end was trimmed by 3 bases and the J gene end by 5 bases; junction bases not matched to a gene: 9. The CDR3 bases are TGTGCCAGCAGCTGGGGGAGACAGGGTCTAGATACGCAGTATTTT. The encoded protein is CASSWGRQGLDTQYF.

The chain is built from TRBV6-5 and TRBJ2-7, with TRBD1 identical over 12 bases. Germline values: CDR1 MNHEY, CDR2 SVGAGI. The CDR3 sequence is 15 residues long. With 0 bases clipped from V and 6 bases from J, the junction kept 3 bases outside the gene matches. The CDR3 loop reads CASSYSGQGASEQYF. CDR3 DNA sequence: TGTGCCAGCAGTTACTCGGGACAGGGGGCCTCCGAGCAGTACTTC.

The rearrangement uses TRBV7-2 and TRBJ2-2; D is ambiguous. The CDR3 is 15 residues long. Trimming pared 5 bases from V and 5 bases from J, leaving 15 bases between. Germline CDR1 and CDR2: SGHTA and FQGNSA. CDR3 region: CASSIQVVQTGELFF. As DNA, the CDR3 is TGTGCCAGCAGCATACAAGTGGTCCAAACCGGGGAGCTGTTTTTT.

In the case of this clone: This sample includes further DNA sequences coding for the same CDR3. V is TRBV5-1 and J is TRBJ1-1; unclear D gene. Trimming left V 5 bases short and J 1 base short, with 6 bases between. The CDR3 is 12 residues long. The germline V gene encodes CDR1 SGHRS and CDR2 YFSETQ. CDR3 region: CASSWGNTEAFF. The CDR3 DNA is TGCGCCAGCAGTTGGGGGAACACTGAAGCTTTCTTT.

The V call is TRBV28, the J call TRBJ2-3; no clear D gene. V lost 4 bases, J lost 2 bases, and 13 bases lay in between. This CDR3 has 15 amino acids. CDR1 is MDHEN and CDR2 is SYDVKM in the germline V gene. The CDR3 spells CASSSSPVITDTQYF. CDR3 bases: TGTGCCAGCAGTTCAAGCCCGGTTATCACAGATACGCAGTATTTT. Filled out from reference TRBV28 and TRBJ2-3, the complete variable domain reads DVKVTQSSRYLVKRTGEKVFLECVQDMDHENMFWYRQDPGLGLRLIYFSYDVKMKEKGDIPEGYSVSREKKERFSLILESASTNQTSMYLCASSSSPVITDTQYFGPGTRLTVL.

The rearrangement uses TRBV6-1 and TRBJ2-1; D might be TRBD1 (5 bases). Germline V gene lookup returns CDR1 MNHNS and CDR2 SASEGT. This CDR3 contains 18 residues. The V gene lost 1 base and the J gene lost 6 bases, with 22 bases spanning the gap. CDR3 DNA: TGTGCCAGCAGTGAAGATGGCCAGGACAATAAGAAGGGCAATGAGCAGTTCTTC. Encoded protein: CASSEDGQDNKKGNEQFF.

This chain links TRBV14 with TRBJ2-7, with D perhaps given as TRBD1 or TRBD2 (6 bases each). The CDR3 has 14 residues. Germline CDR1 is SGHDN and CDR2 is FVKESK. The V end was cut by 4 bases, the J end by 5 bases, with 15 bases between. The CDR3 nucleotides read TGTGCCAGCAGCCCCTGGGGGGCTCGGGACGAGCAGTACTTC. Translated, it gives CASSPWGARDEQYF.

V and J are TRBV2 and TRBJ1-2; 9 nucleotides agree with TRBD1. CDR1 and CDR2 from the germline V gene are SNHLY and FYNNEI. The V and J ends lost 1 base and 7 bases, in that order; junction bases with no gene match: 4. The CDR3 consists of 14 residues. Here the CDR3 reads CASSEGWTGVGYTF. CDR3 bases: TGTGCCAGCAGTGAAGGCTGGACAGGGGTTGGCTACACCTTC. The full variable domain, its missing parts supplied by reference TRBV2 and TRBJ1-2, is EPEVTQTPSHQVTQMGQEVILRCVPISNHLYFYWYRQILGQKVEFLVSFYNNEISEKSEIFDDQFSVERPDGSNFTLKIRSTKLEDSAMYFCASSEGWTGVGYTFGSGTRLTVV.

The chain carries TRBV6-5 and TRBJ2-7; tentative D call: TRBD2 (5 bases). This CDR3 region has 12 residues. The germline V gene encodes CDR1 MNHEY and CDR2 SVGAGI. Trimming pared 8 bases from V and 0 bases from J, leaving 8 bases between. The CDR3 sequence: CASRGRSYEQYF. As DNA, the CDR3 is TGTGCCAGCCGAGGGCGCTCCTACGAGCAGTACTTC.

The chain uses TRBV10-3 and TRBJ1-6, with D perhaps TRBD1 (6 bases). Trimming took 5 bases from V and 9 from J, leaving 11 bases between them. The length of the CDR3 is 13 residues. CDR1 and CDR2 (germline): ENHRY, SYGVKD. CDR3 nucleotides: TGTGCCATCAGTCACGACAGGTTTTCACCCCTCCACTTT. Translating gives CAISHDRFSPLHF.

The gene calls are TRBV5-7 and TRBJ2-3; 7 positions match TRBD2. TRBV5-7 qualifies as an ORF whose function is uncertain. The CDR3 has 18 amino acids. Trimming took 4 bases from V and 2 from J; bases not matched to a gene: 16. The CDR3 protein is CASSERSGEGTTTDTQYF. In nucleotides, the CDR3 is TGTGCCAGCAGCGAACGGAGTGGGGAGGGGACCACCACAGATACGCAGTATTTT.

The rearrangement joins TRBV5-1 to TRBJ1-3; the D gene is possibly TRBD1 (5 bases). The CDR3 contains 16 residues. V was clipped by 7 bases and J by 2 bases, with 19 bases between them. Germline loops: CDR1 SGHRS, CDR2 YFSETQ. This CDR3 is CASHRGELLAGNTIYF. DNA for the CDR3: TGCGCCAGCCATCGAGGGGAATTGTTGGCTGGAAACACCATATATTTT. Drawing the rest from reference TRBV5-1 and TRBJ1-3, the complete variable domain is KAGVTQTPRYLIKTRGQQVTLSCSPISGHRSVSWYQQTPGQGLQFLFEYFSETQRNKGNFPGRFSGRQFSNSRSEMNVSTLELGDSALYLCASHRGELLAGNTIYFGEGSWLTVV.

V usage is TRBV6-8 and J usage is TRBJ1-2; 7 bases line up with TRBD1. The CDR3 totals 17 residues. Unmatched junction bases numbered 11, after V lost 2 bases and J lost 2 bases. CDR1 and CDR2 (germline): MNHGY, SAAAGT. CDR3 bases: TGTGCCAGCAGTTACGGGGCCCCTACAGGGGCGAACTATGGCTACACCTTC. This translates into CASSYGAPTGANYGYTF.